This record looks at one T cell receptor (beta chain) sequence and its context. Enrolled through a virtual design, the participants were between about 18 and 100 years of age and came from about two dozen US areas. The assay was immunoSEQ multiplex PCR, and TCRdb's table has in-frame clones only and misses some. The table lists approximately 440,000 clones, roughly 87% of them singletons, with roughly 0.66% in the top ten. The CDR3 totals 14 residues. Germline V lookup: CDR1 SGHAT, CDR2 FQNNGV. V was clipped by 0 bases and J by 5 bases, with 10 bases between them. The data belong to a study of blood T cell repertoires in COVID-19.

What was sequenced was PBMCs or T cells enriched from blood (not recorded which). The source is a man between 18 and 35 years old who had recovered from COVID-19. The V gene is TRBV11-2, the J gene TRBJ1-1; D not certain. DNA for the CDR3: TGTGCCAGCAGCTTAGATTCAGGAAAAACTGAAGCTTTCTTT. Translation gives CASSLDSGKTEAFF. Filled out from reference TRBV11-2 and TRBJ1-1, the complete variable domain reads EAGVAQSPRYKIIEKRQSVAFWCNPISGHATLYWYQQILGQGPKLLIQFQNNGVVDDSQLPKDRFSAERLKGVDSTLKIQPAKLEDSAVYLCASSLDSGKTEAFFGQGTRLTVV.